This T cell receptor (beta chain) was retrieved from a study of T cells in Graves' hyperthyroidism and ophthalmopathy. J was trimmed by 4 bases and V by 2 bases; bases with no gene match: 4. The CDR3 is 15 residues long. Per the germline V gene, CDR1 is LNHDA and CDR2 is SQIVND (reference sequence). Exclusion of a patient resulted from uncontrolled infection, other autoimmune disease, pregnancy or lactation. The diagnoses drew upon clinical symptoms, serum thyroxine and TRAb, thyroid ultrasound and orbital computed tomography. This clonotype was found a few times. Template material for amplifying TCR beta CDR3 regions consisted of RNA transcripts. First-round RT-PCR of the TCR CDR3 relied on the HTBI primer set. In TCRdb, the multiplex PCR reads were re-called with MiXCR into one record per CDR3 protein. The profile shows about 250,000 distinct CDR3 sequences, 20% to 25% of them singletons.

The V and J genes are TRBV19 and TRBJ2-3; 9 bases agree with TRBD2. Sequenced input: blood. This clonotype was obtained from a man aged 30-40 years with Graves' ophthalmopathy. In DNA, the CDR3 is TGTGCCAGTAGTATAAGCGGGAGGCCGCCAGATACGCAGTATTTT. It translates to CASSISGRPPDTQYF. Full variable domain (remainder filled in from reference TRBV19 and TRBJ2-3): DGGITQSPKYLFRKEGQNVTLSCEQNLNHDAMYWYRQDPGQGLRLIYYSQIVNDFQKGDIAEGYSVSREKKESFPLTVTSAQKNPTAFYLCASSISGRPPDTQYFGPGTRLTVL.